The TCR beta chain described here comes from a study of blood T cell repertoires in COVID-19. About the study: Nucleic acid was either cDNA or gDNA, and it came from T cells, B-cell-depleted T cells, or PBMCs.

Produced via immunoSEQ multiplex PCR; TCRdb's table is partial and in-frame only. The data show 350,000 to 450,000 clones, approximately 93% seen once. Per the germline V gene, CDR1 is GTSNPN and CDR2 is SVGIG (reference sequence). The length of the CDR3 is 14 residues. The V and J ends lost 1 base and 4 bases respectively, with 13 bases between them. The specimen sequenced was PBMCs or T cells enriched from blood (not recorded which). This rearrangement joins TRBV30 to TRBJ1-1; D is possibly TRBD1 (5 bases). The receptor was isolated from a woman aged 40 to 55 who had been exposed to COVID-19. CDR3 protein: CAWSARRGGTEAFF. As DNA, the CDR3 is TGTGCCTGGAGTGCTCGGAGGGGAGGCACTGAAGCTTTCTTT.